This paragraph reports one T cell receptor (beta chain). Antigen: not known. The sample comes from a study of T cell responses to AZD1222 COVID-19 vaccine. V was shortened by 5 bases and J by 1 base, with 5 bases between the two germline ends. The CDR3 has 12 residues. The germline gives CDR1 ENHRY, CDR2 SYGVKD. Sequenced by immunoSEQ multiplex PCR; TCRdb stores in-frame clones only, minus some. The profile shows approximately 81,000 clones, about 80% of them singletons. General study findings and limits: It was only after the peak T cell response that any repertoires were sampled. Recipients of two AZD1222 doses showed rising Spike-specific TCR breadth and depth. Seropositive AZD1222 recipients at baseline numbered only 6 or 7. Clonal diversity was possibly underestimated; the donors were predominantly white British and more often female.

This chain links TRBV10-3 with TRBJ1-1, with no clear D. This clonotype was sampled from an adult who received the AZD1222 COVID-19 vaccine. Sequencing used peripheral blood, obtained 28 days after the second AZD1222 dose. Here the CDR3 DNA reads TGTGCCATCAGTTCGGGGAACACTGAAGCTTTCTTT. The encoded protein is CAISSGNTEAFF.